A single sample gave rise to the 3 T cell receptor beta chains below, sequenced in a study of T cell changes during pregnancy in multiple sclerosis. The protocol was immunoSEQ multiplex PCR, while the TCRdb copy is restricted to in-frame clones and leaves out a portion. Among approximately 40,000 clones listed, about 91% were seen once. Specimen: CD4+ T cells from peripheral blood mononuclear cells, collected in the third trimester of pregnancy. Receptor source: a female donor with multiple sclerosis, enrolled in a pregnancy study.

The chain uses TRBV7-9 and TRBJ2-1; the match to TRBD2 covers 9 bases. V was pared by 5 bases and J by 7 bases, with 12 bases of the junction left unmatched. The CDR3 loop spans 16 amino acids. Germline loops: CDR1 SEHNR, CDR2 FQNEAQ (reference sequence). Written as DNA, the CDR3 is TGTGCCAGCAGCGTTACTAGCGGGCAACGTGGGAATGAGCAGTTCTTC. Translating gives CASSVTSGQRGNEQFF.

This clone was seen once. The chain carries TRBV6-4 and TRBJ1-4, with 9 positions matching TRBD1. Germline CDR1 reads MRHNA; CDR2 reads SNTAGT. With 4 bases clipped from V and 6 bases from J, the junction kept 6 bases outside the gene matches. The CDR3 contains 15 residues. The CDR3 region has the DNA TGTGCCAGCAGTGTCCCTAGGGACAGGGATGAAAAACTGTTTTTT. This translates into CASSVPRDRDEKLFF.

The rearrangement joins TRBV5-4 to TRBJ2-7, with TRBD2 as a possible D gene (6 bases). CDR3 length: 14 amino acids. Germline CDR1 reads SGHNT; CDR2 reads YYREEE (reference sequence). Trimming took off 4 bases at V and 2 bases at J, with 13 bases between the two ends. The DNA of the CDR3 is TGTGCCAGCAGCCCCGGGACTTCAACCTACGAGCAGTACTTC. Translating gives CASSPGTSTYEQYF.